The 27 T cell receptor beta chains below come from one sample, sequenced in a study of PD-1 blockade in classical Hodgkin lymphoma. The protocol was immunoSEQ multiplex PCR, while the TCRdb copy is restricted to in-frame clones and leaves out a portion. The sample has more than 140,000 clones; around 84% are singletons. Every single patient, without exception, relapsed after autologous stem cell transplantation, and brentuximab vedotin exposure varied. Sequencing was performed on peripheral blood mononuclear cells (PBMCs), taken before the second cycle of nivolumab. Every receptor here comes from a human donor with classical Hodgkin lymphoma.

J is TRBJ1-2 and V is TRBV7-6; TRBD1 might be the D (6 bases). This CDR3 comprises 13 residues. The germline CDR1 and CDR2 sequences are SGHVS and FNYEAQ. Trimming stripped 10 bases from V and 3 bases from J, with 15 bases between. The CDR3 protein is CATDNEGDYGYTF. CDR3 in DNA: TGTGCCACCGATAACGAGGGGGACTATGGCTACACCTTC.

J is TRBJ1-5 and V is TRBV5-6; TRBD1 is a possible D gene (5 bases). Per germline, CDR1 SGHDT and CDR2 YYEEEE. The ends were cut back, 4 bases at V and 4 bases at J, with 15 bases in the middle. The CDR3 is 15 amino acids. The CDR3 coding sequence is TGTGCCAGCAGCCCGGGAACGGGGCGAAATCAGCCCCAGCATTTT. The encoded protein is CASSPGTGRNQPQHF.

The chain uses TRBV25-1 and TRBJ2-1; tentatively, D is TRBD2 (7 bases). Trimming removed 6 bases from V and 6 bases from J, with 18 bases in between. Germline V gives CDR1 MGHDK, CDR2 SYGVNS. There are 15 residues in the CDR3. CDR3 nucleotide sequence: TGTGCCAGCAGCTACGGGGGGCCGTCGATCAATGAGCAGTTCTTC. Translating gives CASSYGGPSINEQFF.

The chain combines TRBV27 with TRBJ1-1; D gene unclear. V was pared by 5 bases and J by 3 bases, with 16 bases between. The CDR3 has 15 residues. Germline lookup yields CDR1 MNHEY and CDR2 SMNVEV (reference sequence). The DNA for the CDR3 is TGTGCCAGCAGTGTAGGGTGGTTTAAGGACACTGAAGCTTTCTTT. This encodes CASSVGWFKDTEAFF.

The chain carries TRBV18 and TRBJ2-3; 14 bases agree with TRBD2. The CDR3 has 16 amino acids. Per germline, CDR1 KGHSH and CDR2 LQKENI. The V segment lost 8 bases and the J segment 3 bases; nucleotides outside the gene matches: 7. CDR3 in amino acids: CASTGTSGSSTDTQYF. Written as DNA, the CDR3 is TGTGCCAGCACGGGGACTAGCGGGAGTTCAACAGATACGCAGTATTTT.

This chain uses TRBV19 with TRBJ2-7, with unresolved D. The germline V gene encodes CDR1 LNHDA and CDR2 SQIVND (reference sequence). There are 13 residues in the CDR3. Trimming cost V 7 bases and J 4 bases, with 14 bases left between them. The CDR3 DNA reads TGTGCCAGTACCCGGACCGTGGGATACGAGCAGTACTTC. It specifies CASTRTVGYEQYF.

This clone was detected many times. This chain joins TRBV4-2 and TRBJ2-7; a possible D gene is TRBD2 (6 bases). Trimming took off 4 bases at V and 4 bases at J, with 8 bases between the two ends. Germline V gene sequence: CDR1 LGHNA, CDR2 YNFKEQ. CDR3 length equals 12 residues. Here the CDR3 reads CASSPGGYEQYF. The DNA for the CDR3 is TGTGCCAGCAGCCCCGGAGGGTACGAGCAGTACTTC.

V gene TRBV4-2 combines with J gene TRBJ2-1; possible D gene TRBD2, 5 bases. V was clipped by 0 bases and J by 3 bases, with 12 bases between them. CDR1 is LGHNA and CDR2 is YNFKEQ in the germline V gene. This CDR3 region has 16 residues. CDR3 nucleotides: TGTGCCAGCAGCCAAGACGAGGGAATCGGCTACAATGAGCAGTTCTTC. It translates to CASSQDEGIGYNEQFF.

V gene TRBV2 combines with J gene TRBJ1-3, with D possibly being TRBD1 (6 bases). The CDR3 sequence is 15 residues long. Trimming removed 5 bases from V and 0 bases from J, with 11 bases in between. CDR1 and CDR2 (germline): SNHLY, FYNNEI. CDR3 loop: CASSFRGFSGNTIYF. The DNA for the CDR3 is TGTGCCAGCAGTTTCAGGGGTTTCTCTGGAAACACCATATATTTT.

The CDR3 here is CAWSPAGTEAFF. The DNA of the CDR3 is TGTGCCTGGAGTCCAGCCGGCACTGAAGCTTTCTTT. This chain uses TRBV30 with TRBJ1-1; no clear D gene. The ends were cut back, 2 bases at V and 4 bases at J, with 8 bases in the middle. The CDR3 is 12 amino acids. The germline gives CDR1 GTSNPN, CDR2 SVGIG (reference sequence).

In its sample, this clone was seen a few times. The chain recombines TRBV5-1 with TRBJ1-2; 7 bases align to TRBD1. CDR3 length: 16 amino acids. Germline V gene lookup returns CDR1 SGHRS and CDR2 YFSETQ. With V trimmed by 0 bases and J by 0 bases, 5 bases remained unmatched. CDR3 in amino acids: CASSLGLGQTNYGYTF. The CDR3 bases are TGCGCCAGCAGCTTGGGCCTGGGACAGACTAACTATGGCTACACCTTC.

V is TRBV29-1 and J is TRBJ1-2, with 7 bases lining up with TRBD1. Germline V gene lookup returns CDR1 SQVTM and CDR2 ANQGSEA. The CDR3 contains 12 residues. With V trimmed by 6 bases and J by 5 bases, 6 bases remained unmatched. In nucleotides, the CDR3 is TGCAGCGTATCAGGACAGGATTATGGCTACACCTTC. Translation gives CSVSGQDYGYTF.

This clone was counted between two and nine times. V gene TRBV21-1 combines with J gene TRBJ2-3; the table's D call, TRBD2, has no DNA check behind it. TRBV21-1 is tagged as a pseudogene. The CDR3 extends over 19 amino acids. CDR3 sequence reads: CASSKSEEEIAGVADTQYF. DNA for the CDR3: TGTGCCAGCAGCAAATCAGAGGAGGAAATAGCGGGAGTAGCAGATACGCAGTATTTT.

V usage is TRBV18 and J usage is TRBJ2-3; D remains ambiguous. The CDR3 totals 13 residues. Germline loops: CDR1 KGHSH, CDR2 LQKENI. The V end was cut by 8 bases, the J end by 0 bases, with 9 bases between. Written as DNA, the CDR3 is TGTGCCAGCGGAGCCTCTAGCACAGATACGCAGTATTTT. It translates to CASGASSTDTQYF.

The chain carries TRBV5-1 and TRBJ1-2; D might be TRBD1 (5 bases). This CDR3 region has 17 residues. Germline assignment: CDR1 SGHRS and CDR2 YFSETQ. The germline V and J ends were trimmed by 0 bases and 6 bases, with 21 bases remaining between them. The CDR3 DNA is TGCGCCAGCAGCTTGGACGAGGTCGGGACGAATTTACATGGCTACACCTTC. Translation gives CASSLDEVGTNLHGYTF.

As DNA, the CDR3 is TGTGCCAGCAGTTCGGGACTAGGACAGAGTGGTGAAAAACTGTTTTTT. Translated, it gives CASSSGLGQSGEKLFF. J is TRBJ1-4 and V is TRBV28, with TRBD1 as a possible D gene (6 bases). Germline CDR1 is MDHEN and CDR2 is SYDVKM. This CDR3 contains 16 residues. V shed 4 bases and J shed 7 bases, with 19 bases lying between them.

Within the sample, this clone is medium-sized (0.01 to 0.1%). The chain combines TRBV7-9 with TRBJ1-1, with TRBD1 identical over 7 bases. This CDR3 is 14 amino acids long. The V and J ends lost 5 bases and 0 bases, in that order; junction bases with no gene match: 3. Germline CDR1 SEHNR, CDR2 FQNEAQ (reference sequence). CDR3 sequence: CASSRDSMNTEAFF. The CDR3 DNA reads TGTGCCAGCAGCCGGGACAGCATGAACACTGAAGCTTTCTTT.

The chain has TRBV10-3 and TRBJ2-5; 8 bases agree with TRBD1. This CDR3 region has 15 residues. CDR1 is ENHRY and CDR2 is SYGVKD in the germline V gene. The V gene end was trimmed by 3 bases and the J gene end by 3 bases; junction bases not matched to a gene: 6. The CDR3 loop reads CAISDRGQGEETQYF. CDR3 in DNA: TGTGCCATCAGTGACAGGGGGCAGGGAGAAGAGACCCAGTACTTC.

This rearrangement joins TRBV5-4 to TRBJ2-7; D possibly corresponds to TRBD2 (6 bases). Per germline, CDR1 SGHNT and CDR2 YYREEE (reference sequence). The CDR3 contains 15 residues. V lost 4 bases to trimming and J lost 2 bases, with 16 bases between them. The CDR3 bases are TGTGCCAGCAGCCGCCCGGGACTTGCTGCCTACGAGCAGTACTTC. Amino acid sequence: CASSRPGLAAYEQYF.

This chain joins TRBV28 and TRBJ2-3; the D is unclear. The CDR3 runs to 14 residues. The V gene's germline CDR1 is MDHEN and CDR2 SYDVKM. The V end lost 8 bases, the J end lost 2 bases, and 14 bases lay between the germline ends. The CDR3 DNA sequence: TGTGCCAGCCAACCCCCCGGACCCACAGATACGCAGTATTTT. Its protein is CASQPPGPTDTQYF.

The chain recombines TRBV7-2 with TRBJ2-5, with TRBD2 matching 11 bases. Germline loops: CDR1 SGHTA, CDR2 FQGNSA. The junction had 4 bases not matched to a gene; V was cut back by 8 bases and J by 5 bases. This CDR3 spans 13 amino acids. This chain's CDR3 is CASRLAGTETQYF. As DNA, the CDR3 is TGTGCCAGCCGACTAGCGGGGACTGAGACCCAGTACTTC.

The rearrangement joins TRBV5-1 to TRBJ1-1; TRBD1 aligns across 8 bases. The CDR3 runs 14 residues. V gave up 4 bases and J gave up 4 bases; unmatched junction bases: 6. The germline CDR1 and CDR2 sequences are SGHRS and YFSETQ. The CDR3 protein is CASSRDRGSTEAFF. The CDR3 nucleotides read TGCGCCAGCAGCAGAGACAGGGGATCCACTGAAGCTTTCTTT.

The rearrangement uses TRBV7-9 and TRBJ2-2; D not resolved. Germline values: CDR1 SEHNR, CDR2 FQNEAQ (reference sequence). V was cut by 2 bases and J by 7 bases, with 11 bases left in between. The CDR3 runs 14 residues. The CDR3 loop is CASSLRTGVGELFF. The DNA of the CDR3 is TGTGCCAGCAGCTTAAGAACGGGTGTCGGGGAGCTGTTTTTT.

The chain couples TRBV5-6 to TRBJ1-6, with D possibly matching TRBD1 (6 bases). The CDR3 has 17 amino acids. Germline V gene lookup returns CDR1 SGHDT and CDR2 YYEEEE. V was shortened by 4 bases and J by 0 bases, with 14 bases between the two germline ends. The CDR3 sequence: CASSAGASSSYNSPLHF. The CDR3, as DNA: TGTGCCAGCAGCGCGGGGGCTTCGAGCTCCTATAATTCACCCCTCCACTTT.

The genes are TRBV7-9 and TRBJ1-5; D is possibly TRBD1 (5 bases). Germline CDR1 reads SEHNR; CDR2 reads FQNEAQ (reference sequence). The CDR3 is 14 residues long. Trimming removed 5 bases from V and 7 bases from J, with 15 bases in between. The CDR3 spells CASSIGGSGQPQHF. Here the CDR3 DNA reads TGTGCCAGCAGCATCGGCGGCTCAGGGCAGCCCCAGCATTTT.

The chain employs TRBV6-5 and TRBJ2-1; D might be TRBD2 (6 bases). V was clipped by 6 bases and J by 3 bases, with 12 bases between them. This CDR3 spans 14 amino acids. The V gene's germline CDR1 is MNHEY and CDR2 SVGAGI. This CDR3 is CASRREMGYNEQFF. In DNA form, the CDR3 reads TGTGCCAGCAGACGGGAGATGGGCTACAATGAGCAGTTCTTC.

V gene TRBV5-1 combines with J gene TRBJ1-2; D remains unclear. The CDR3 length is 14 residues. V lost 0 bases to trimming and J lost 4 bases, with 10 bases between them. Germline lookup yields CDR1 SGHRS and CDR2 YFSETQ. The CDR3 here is CASSLEDGIYGYTF. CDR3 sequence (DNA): TGCGCCAGCAGCTTGGAAGACGGAATCTATGGCTACACCTTC.